One and the same sample provided the 29 T cell receptor beta chains below, sequenced in a study of regulatory T cells in long-lasting Graves disease. Arm-PCR of CDR3 regions and iRepertoire HTBI primers were the basis on which TCR beta libraries were built. TCRdb reprocessed the multiplex PCR reads via MiXCR and lists one record per CDR3 protein. Here the sample spans about 500,000 distinct CDR3 sequences, roughly 17% being singletons. The time point is: newly diagnosed GD, antithyroid drugs for less than 3 months. PBMC RNA served as the TCR library source. A further study also used this sample, focusing on T cells in Graves' hyperthyroidism and ophthalmopathy.

The starting material was peripheral blood mononuclear cells (PBMCs), obtained at new diagnosis, from a patient treated with antithyroid drugs. Source of these receptors: a middle-aged man with Graves disease.

This clonotype was detected many times. The chain couples TRBV7-9 to TRBJ1-5; 9 bases map to TRBD1. The V gene's germline CDR1 is SEHNR and CDR2 FQNEAQ (reference sequence). Losses at the gene ends were 1 base for V and 6 bases for J; bases not matched to a gene: 10. This CDR3 contains 17 residues. CDR3: CASSLGRTGAAGQPQHF. CDR3 DNA sequence: TGTGCCAGCAGCTTAGGACGGACAGGGGCGGCGGGTCAGCCCCAGCATTTT.

The genes are TRBV6-5 and TRBJ2-7; the D gene is possibly TRBD1 (5 bases). CDR1 MNHEY and CDR2 SVGAGI come from the germline V gene. The CDR3 is made up of 15 amino acids. Between the trimmed V and J ends, which lost 0 bases and 2 bases, there was a span of 11 bases. CDR3 coding DNA: TGTGCCAGCAGTTACTCGAAGGCCAGGGCCTACGAGCAGTACTTC. Encoded protein: CASSYSKARAYEQYF.

The V call is TRBV20-1, the J call TRBJ1-4, with 10 bases matching TRBD1. Germline V CDR1 and CDR2: DFQATT, SNEGSKA (reference sequence). The V gene end was trimmed by 8 bases and the J gene end by 8 bases; junction bases not matched to a gene: 8. The CDR3 spans 13 residues. CDR3 sequence reads: CSTTGQGREKLFF. CDR3 bases: TGCAGTACAACGGGACAGGGGCGCGAAAAACTGTTTTTT.

The sample holds a few counts of this clonotype. The genes are TRBV15 and TRBJ2-4; no reliable D call. CDR3 length: 15 residues. The germline V gene has CDR1 LNHNV and CDR2 YYDKDF (reference sequence). Between the trimmed V and J ends, which lost 0 bases and 0 bases, there was a span of 6 bases. The CDR3 is CATSRDRVAKNIQYF. As DNA, the CDR3 is TGTGCCACCAGCAGAGATCGGGTAGCCAAAAACATTCAGTACTTC. Complete variable domain (other parts from reference TRBV15 and TRBJ2-4): DAMVIQNPRYQVTQFGKPVTLSCSQTLNHNVMYWYQQKSSQAPKLLFHYYDKDFNNEADTPDNFQSRRPNTSFCFLDIRSPGLGDTAMYLCATSRDRVAKNIQYFGAGTRLSVL.

A word on this clonotype: At one end, the junction sequence differs from germline, possibly due to a read error. The V gene is TRBV5-1, the J gene TRBJ2-6; 12 nucleotides line up with TRBD1. Germline-derived CDR1 and CDR2 are SGHRS and YFSETQ. This CDR3 contains 17 residues. CDR3 amino acids: CASSFGTGGSGANALTF. The CDR3 region has the DNA TGCGCCAGCAGCTTCGGGACAGGGGGCTCTGGGGCCAACGCCCTGACTTTC. Together with reference TRBV5-1 and TRBJ2-6, the CDR3 gives the full variable domain: KAGVTQTPRYLIKTRGQQVTLSCSPISGHRSVSWYQQTPGQGLQFLFEYFSETQRNKGNFPGRFSGRQFSNSRSEMNVSTLELGDSALYLCASSFGTGGSGANALTFGAGSRLTVL.

This clonotype was recorded a few times. The rearrangement joins TRBV7-3 to TRBJ2-7; D perhaps matches TRBD2 (5 bases). The CDR3 runs 13 residues. Per germline, CDR1 SGHTA and CDR2 FQGTGA. Trimming took off 3 bases at V and 7 bases at J, with 13 bases between the two ends. CDR3 protein: CASSFDYLGEQYF. The CDR3 DNA sequence: TGTGCCAGCAGCTTCGACTACCTGGGGGAGCAGTACTTC. Using reference TRBV7-3 and TRBJ2-7 for the parts outside the CDR3, the full variable domain is GAGVSQTPSNKVTEKGKYVELRCDPISGHTALYWYRQSLGQGPEFLIYFQGTGAADDSGLPNDRFFAVRPEGSVSTLKIQRTERGDSAVYLCASSFDYLGEQYFGPGTRLTVT.

This clonotype was seen repeatedly, ten times or more. The rearrangement uses TRBV20-1 and TRBJ2-1, with a weak D call TRBD2 (5 bases). Germline CDR1 DFQATT, CDR2 SNEGSKA (reference sequence). CDR3 length: 13 amino acids. The V end was cut by 4 bases, the J end by 6 bases, with 13 bases between. CDR3 DNA: TGCAGTGCTAAACTAGTGGTGGGCAATGAGCAGTTCTTC. Protein sequence: CSAKLVVGNEQFF.

This clonotype was seen at least ten times. The V call is TRBV20-1, the J call TRBJ2-7, with 7 bases fitting TRBD2. The V gene end was trimmed by 2 bases and the J gene end by 6 bases; junction bases not matched to a gene: 7. This CDR3 is 13 amino acids long. Germline assignment: CDR1 DFQATT and CDR2 SNEGSKA (reference sequence). The CDR3 DNA sequence: TGCAGTGCTAGATCGGGGAGGGCCCGCGAGCAGTACTTC. Amino acids: CSARSGRAREQYF.

The chain joins TRBV6-2 or TRBV6-3 to TRBJ2-1; unclear D gene. Germline V gives CDR1 MNHEY, CDR2 SVGEGT. The V end was cut by 0 bases, the J end by 0 bases, with 9 bases between. The CDR3 has 16 residues. The CDR3 protein is CASSYSPGPSYNEQFF. The DNA of the CDR3 is TGTGCCAGCAGTTACTCGCCAGGCCCCTCCTACAATGAGCAGTTCTTC.

The rearrangement links TRBV7-2 to TRBJ2-2, with D perhaps matching TRBD2 (6 bases). The CDR3 is 14 amino acids. The V end lost 5 bases, the J end lost 7 bases, and 14 bases lay between the germline ends. CDR1 is SGHTA and CDR2 is FQGNSA in the germline V gene. CDR3 in DNA: TGTGCCAGCAGCCCTCTAGCGCAGGTCGGGGAGCTGTTTTTT. It specifies CASSPLAQVGELFF.

The chain links TRBV6-5 to TRBJ2-3, with no clear D. This CDR3 comprises 14 residues. V lost 0 bases to trimming and J lost 11 bases, with 15 bases between them. Germline values: CDR1 MNHEY, CDR2 SVGAGI. The CDR3 spells CASSYSMDGRRQYF. CDR3 DNA: TGTGCCAGCAGTTACTCGATGGACGGTCGTAGGCAGTATTTT.

This clonotype was observed at least ten times. This rearrangement joins TRBV24-1 to TRBJ2-1; possibly TRBD1 or TRBD2 for D (5 bases each). Germline V lookup: CDR1 KGHDR, CDR2 SFDVKD. Deletions cut 1 base from V and 7 bases from J, with 19 bases between. The CDR3 spans 17 residues. Here the CDR3 reads CATSDLSPDRGFNEQFF. The CDR3 DNA is TGTGCCACCAGTGATTTATCACCCGACAGAGGGTTTAATGAGCAGTTCTTC.

The chain is built from TRBV7-2 and TRBJ2-7, with 7 positions matching TRBD2. Germline loops: CDR1 SGHTA, CDR2 FQGNSA. The J segment lost 9 bases and the V segment lost 5 bases, leaving 10 bases of the junction unmatched. The CDR3 spans 13 residues. CDR3 bases: TGTGCCAGCAGCCCCCCTTTACCGGGAGGGCAGTACTTC. Translating gives CASSPPLPGGQYF.

Comments on this clonotype: Given a much more abundant clone one base away, this may be a read error. The CDR3 region has the DNA TGCATTGCTGAGGGTTGGGGGGGTTACGAGCAGTACTTC. This translates into CIAEGWGGYEQYF. This chain uses TRBV20-1 with TRBJ2-7; 7 nucleotides match TRBD2. Per germline, CDR1 DFQATT and CDR2 SNEGSKA (reference sequence). CDR3 size: 13 residues.

V is TRBV12-3 or TRBV12-4 and J is TRBJ1-6, with D perhaps TRBD1 (5 bases). The CDR3 contains 13 residues. The V gene lost 5 bases and the J gene lost 6 bases, with 8 bases spanning the gap. As DNA, the CDR3 is TGTGCCAGCAGTCGGGGCAGTAATTCACCCCTCCACTTT. Translating gives CASSRGSNSPLHF.

The V call is TRBV20-1, the J call TRBJ2-3, with 9 bases lining up with TRBD1. This CDR3 has 15 amino acids. The germline gives CDR1 DFQATT, CDR2 SNEGSKA (reference sequence). Trimming cost V 5 bases and J 2 bases; bases outside gene matches: 8. The CDR3 nucleotides read TGCAGTGCTGGGGGGGGGACAGGGTACACAGATACGCAGTATTTT. Its protein product is CSAGGGTGYTDTQYF.

As for this clonotype: A read error may explain this, as a much larger clone is one base away. V and J are TRBV5-1 and TRBJ2-1, with 7 bases matching TRBD2. Trimming took 4 bases from V and 8 from J; bases not matched to a gene: 12. Germline loops: CDR1 SGHRS, CDR2 YFSETQ. CDR3 size: 15 residues. CDR3 coding DNA: TGCGCCAGCAGCCGGCGGGACTATCTTTACGATGAGCAGTTCTTC. This gives the protein CASSRRDYLYDEQFF.

This clonotype appeared many times. The chain carries TRBV28 and TRBJ2-3; no reliable D call. The CDR3 sequence is 16 residues long. Deletions cut 11 bases from V and 0 bases from J, with 21 bases between. CDR1 MDHEN and CDR2 SYDVKM come from the germline V gene. CDR3 nucleotide sequence: TGTGCCTCCTCCCCCTCCGAGCAAACTAGCACAGATACGCAGTATTTT. Protein product: CASSPSEQTSTDTQYF.

There are a few counts of this clonotype. The chain recombines TRBV7-6 with TRBJ2-1, with 8 bases fitting TRBD2. CDR1 SGHVS and CDR2 FNYEAQ come from the germline V gene. The J segment lost 2 bases and the V segment lost 5 bases, leaving 8 bases of the junction unmatched. The CDR3 spans 16 residues. CDR3 in amino acids: CASSPDAGGAYNEQFF. CDR3 nucleotides: TGTGCCAGCAGCCCCGACGCGGGGGGAGCCTACAATGAGCAGTTCTTC.

This clonotype was counted many times. The chain recombines TRBV6-2 or TRBV6-3 with TRBJ2-3; tentatively, D is TRBD2 (6 bases). There are 17 residues in the CDR3. Trimming left V 5 bases short and J 4 bases short, with 22 bases between. Germline V gene sequence: CDR1 MNHEY, CDR2 SVGEGT. CDR3 in amino acids: CASSKPRVAVSADTQYF. In DNA, the CDR3 is TGTGCCAGCAGTAAACCTAGGGTAGCGGTGAGCGCAGATACGCAGTATTTT.

This clonotype was seen at least ten times. The V and J genes are TRBV2 and TRBJ2-7; D gene uncertain. CDR1 SNHLY and CDR2 FYNNEI come from the germline V gene. The CDR3 is 13 residues long. The ends were cut back, 0 bases at V and 4 bases at J, with 7 bases in the middle. For the CDR3, the DNA is TGTGCCAGCAGTGAAGCGGAAGGTTACGAGCAGTACTTC. Its protein product is CASSEAEGYEQYF.

Ten or more counts support this clonotype. This chain connects TRBV12-3 or TRBV12-4 to TRBJ2-7; D is unclear. V lost 6 bases to trimming and J lost 3 bases, with 12 bases between them. The CDR3 spans 13 residues. This chain's CDR3 is CASRRTPNYEQYF. Written as DNA, the CDR3 is TGTGCCAGCAGAAGAACGCCTAACTACGAGCAGTACTTC.

This clonotype was seen a handful of times. The rearrangement uses TRBV12-3 or TRBV12-4 and TRBJ2-1; D ambiguous. The V and J ends lost 6 bases and 0 bases respectively, with 12 bases between them. This CDR3 region has 15 residues. The CDR3 DNA reads as TGTGCCAGCAGACGAAGCAGGAGCTCCTACAATGAGCAGTTCTTC. Translating gives CASRRSRSSYNEQFF.

This clonotype was counted at least ten times. V usage is TRBV5-1 and J usage is TRBJ2-7; no definite D call. This CDR3 region has 14 residues. V shed 4 bases and J shed 4 bases, with 15 bases lying between them. Germline loops: CDR1 SGHRS, CDR2 YFSETQ. The CDR3 DNA reads as TGCGCCAGCAGCCCAGACACCTCCTTGTACGAGCAGTACTTC. Protein: CASSPDTSLYEQYF.

This clonotype came up a few times. This sequence joins TRBV20-1 and TRBJ1-2; D gene uncertain. V was trimmed by 5 bases and J by 2 bases, leaving 15 bases between them. The CDR3 runs to 14 residues. Germline values: CDR1 DFQATT, CDR2 SNEGSKA (reference sequence). The CDR3 loop is CSAGVSKPNYGYTF. The CDR3 DNA sequence: TGCAGTGCTGGGGTATCAAAACCCAACTATGGCTACACCTTC.

In its sample, this clonotype was seen many times. This chain uses TRBV28 with TRBJ2-7; no reliable D call. The CDR3 extends over 13 amino acids. Between the trimmed V and J ends, which lost 3 bases and 7 bases, there was a span of 13 bases. Germline CDR1 is MDHEN and CDR2 is SYDVKM. The CDR3 sequence is CASSLDQLGEQYF. CDR3 nucleotides: TGTGCCAGCAGTTTGGACCAGCTGGGGGAGCAGTACTTC. Full variable domain (remainder filled in from reference TRBV28 and TRBJ2-7): DVKVTQSSRYLVKRTGEKVFLECVQDMDHENMFWYRQDPGLGLRLIYFSYDVKMKEKGDIPEGYSVSREKKERFSLILESASTNQTSMYLCASSLDQLGEQYFGPGTRLTVT.

This clonotype was counted ten times or more. J is TRBJ1-4 and V is TRBV6-2 or TRBV6-3, with 8 bases aligning to TRBD1. V lost 2 bases and J lost 7; bases outside the gene matches: 6. CDR1 and CDR2 (germline): MNHEY, SVGEGT. This CDR3 is 15 amino acids long. This chain's CDR3 is CASSYPGQGGEKLFF. The CDR3 nucleotides are TGTGCCAGCAGTTACCCCGGACAGGGAGGTGAAAAACTGTTTTTT.

The chain uses TRBV7-9 and TRBJ2-2, with TRBD2 as a possible D gene (7 bases). The CDR3 totals 15 residues. V was clipped by 5 bases and J by 6 bases, with 16 bases between them. Germline V gene sequence: CDR1 SEHNR, CDR2 FQNEAQ (reference sequence). CDR3 DNA: TGTGCCAGCAGCACGGGGGGAGGACAGTCCGGGGAGCTGTTTTTT. This encodes CASSTGGGQSGELFF.

This clonotype has more than one count but fewer than ten. The junction differs from germline at one of its ends, possibly a read error. The J gene is TRBJ2-1, the V gene TRBV20-1, with 14 bases matching TRBD2. The CDR3 has 16 amino acids. The V gene's germline CDR1 is DFQATT and CDR2 SNEGSKA (reference sequence). CDR3 DNA: TGTAGTGCGAAGACCGGGACTAGCGGGAGTGGCAATGAGCAGTCCTTC. Translating gives CSAKTGTSGSGNEQSF.